A selection of T cell receptor beta chains follows, all from one sample in a study of molecular identifiers for immune sequencing clone quantification. TCRdb reprocessed the PCR reads via MiXCR and lists one record per CDR3 protein. The table lists about half a million distinct CDR3 sequences, around 23% of them singletons. Sequenced input: naive CD8+ T cells from blood, with Jurkat cell RNA spiked in. The receptor source for this set is a human donor in good health. Some libraries in this study had Jurkat cell RNA spiked in. Each CDR3 is given with its conserved first and last residue. The D gene is left open where the match is weak. Some rows mark clone size as missing; the rest say once, few, many or name a class of expanded clone.

v_call: TRBV7-9
d_call: NA
clone_size: NA
j_call: TRBJ1-4
cdr3_aa: CASSPVFNEKLFF
cdr3_nt: TGTGCCAGCAGCCCGGTCTTTAATGAAAAACTGTTTTTT

v_call: TRBV7-9
d_call: NA
clone_size: NA
j_call: TRBJ1-1
cdr3_aa: CASSLGRNGGENTEAFF
cdr3_nt: TGTGCCAGCAGCTTAGGCCGGAACGGGGGGGAAAACACTGAAGCTTTCTTT

v_call: TRBV3-1
d_call: TRBD1
clone_size: NA
j_call: TRBJ2-3
cdr3_aa: CASNPDRGGSTDTQYF
cdr3_nt: TGTGCCAGCAACCCAGACAGGGGGGGGAGCACAGATACGCAGTATTTT

v_call: TRBV7-2
d_call: TRBD2
clone_size: few
j_call: TRBJ2-1
cdr3_aa: CASSLAWRGTRGLDEQFF
cdr3_nt: TGTGCCAGCAGCTTAGCCTGGCGGGGGACTAGGGGCCTCGATGAGCAGTTCTTC

v_call: TRBV7-6
d_call: TRBD1
clone_size: few
j_call: TRBJ1-1
cdr3_aa: CASSPSLGQGAFF
cdr3_nt: TGTGCCAGCAGCCCTAGTCTGGGACAGGGCGCTTTCTTT

v_call: TRBV6-6
d_call: TRBD2
clone_size: many
j_call: TRBJ2-3
cdr3_aa: CASSQMGLAGLTDTQYF
cdr3_nt: TGTGCCAGCAGCCAGATGGGACTAGCGGGGCTTACAGATACGCAGTATTTT

v_call: TRBV4-3
d_call: TRBD2
clone_size: many
j_call: TRBJ2-5
cdr3_aa: CASSRRIAGQETQYF
cdr3_nt: TGCGCCAGCAGCCGCCGCATAGCGGGGCAAGAGACCCAGTACTTC

v_call: TRBV7-6
d_call: NA
clone_size: few
j_call: TRBJ1-1
cdr3_aa: CASSLAGTMNTEAFF
cdr3_nt: TGTGCCAGCAGCTTAGCCGGAACCATGAACACTGAAGCTTTCTTT

v_call: TRBV7-6
d_call: TRBD1
clone_size: many
j_call: TRBJ1-3
cdr3_aa: CASSETGSGNTIYF
cdr3_nt: TGTGCCAGCAGCGAGACAGGGTCCGGAAACACCATATATTTT

v_call: TRBV6-5
d_call: NA
clone_size: NA
j_call: TRBJ2-3
cdr3_aa: CASSYLGNPSTDTQYF
cdr3_nt: TGTGCCAGCAGTTACTTGGGAAACCCTAGCACAGATACGCAGTATTTT

v_call: TRBV6-6
d_call: NA
clone_size: few
j_call: TRBJ2-1
cdr3_aa: CASTMGGGGVYNEQFF
cdr3_nt: TGTGCCAGCACCATGGGGGGAGGGGGAGTATACAATGAGCAGTTCTTC

v_call: TRBV14
d_call: NA
clone_size: NA
j_call: TRBJ2-3
cdr3_aa: CASSQAPSFTDTQYF
cdr3_nt: TGTGCCAGCAGCCAAGCTCCGAGTTTCACAGATACGCAGTATTTT

v_call: TRBV12-3/TRBV12-4
d_call: NA
clone_size: few
j_call: TRBJ1-2
cdr3_aa: CASSLAPQEYYGYTF
cdr3_nt: TGTGCCAGCAGTTTAGCGCCACAGGAATACTATGGCTACACCTTC

v_call: TRBV6-2/TRBV6-3
d_call: NA
clone_size: once
j_call: TRBJ1-2
cdr3_aa: CTSSYSTHSNYGYTF
cdr3_nt: TGTACCAGCAGTTACTCGACACATTCTAACTATGGCTACACCTTC

v_call: TRBV25-1
d_call: NA
clone_size: many
j_call: TRBJ2-7
cdr3_aa: CASSEPASYEQYF
cdr3_nt: TGTGCCAGCAGTGAACCCGCTAGCTACGAGCAGTACTTC

v_call: TRBV4-3
d_call: NA
clone_size: NA
j_call: TRBJ1-2
cdr3_aa: CASSQDWSGFPNGYTF
cdr3_nt: TGCGCCAGCAGCCAAGATTGGTCCGGGTTTCCTAATGGCTACACCTTC